This TCR beta chain was profiled in a study of shared clonotypes between healthy human individuals. On the study more broadly: Donors had three CD4 naive, three CD4 memory, two CD8 naive and one CD8 memory plate apiece.

Germline-derived CDR1 and CDR2 are SGHTA and FQGNSA. The CDR3 runs to 14 residues. V lost 7 bases, J lost 4 bases, and 16 bases lay in between. Sorted-subset replicate PCR reactions were performed with approximately 190 ng DNA, corresponding to 30,000 or so T cell genomes. The repertoire was sequenced with immunoSEQ multiplex PCR; TCRdb's copy has only in-frame clones and lacks some. The table has millions of clones, around 95% seen once; the top ten hold about 0.13%. V is TRBV7-2 and J is TRBJ1-2; D gene ambiguous. This TCR came from a man aged 18 to 30 in good health. Sequencing used naive CD4+ T cells sorted from blood. Subset here: CD45RA+ positively selected. CDR3 in DNA: TGTGCCAGCACCGCGCGGGCAGAAGTCTATGGCTACACCTTC. It yields the protein CASTARAEVYGYTF.